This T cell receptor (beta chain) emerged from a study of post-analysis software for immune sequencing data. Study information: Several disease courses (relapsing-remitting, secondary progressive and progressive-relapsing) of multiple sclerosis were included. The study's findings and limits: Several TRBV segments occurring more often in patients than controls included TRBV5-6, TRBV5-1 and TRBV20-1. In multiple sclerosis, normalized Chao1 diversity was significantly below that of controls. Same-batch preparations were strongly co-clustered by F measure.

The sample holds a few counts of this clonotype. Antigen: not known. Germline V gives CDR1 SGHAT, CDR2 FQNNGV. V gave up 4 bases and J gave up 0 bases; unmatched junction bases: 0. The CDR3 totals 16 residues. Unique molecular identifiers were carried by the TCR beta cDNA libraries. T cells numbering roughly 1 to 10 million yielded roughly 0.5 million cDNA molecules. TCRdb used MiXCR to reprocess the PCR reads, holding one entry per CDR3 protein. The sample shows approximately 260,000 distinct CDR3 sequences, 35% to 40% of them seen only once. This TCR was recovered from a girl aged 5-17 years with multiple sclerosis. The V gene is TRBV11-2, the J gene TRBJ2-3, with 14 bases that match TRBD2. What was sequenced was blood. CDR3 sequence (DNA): TGTGCCAGCAGCTGGACTAGCGGGAGGAGCACAGATACGCAGTATTTT. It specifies CASSWTSGRSTDTQYF.